This T cell receptor (beta chain) appears in the sequencing data of a study of response to subunit inactivated influenza vaccine. The study, taken as a whole, reports: The authors proposed limited new T cell recruitment per seasonal influenza vaccination.

TCRdb analysed the RT-PCR reads with MiXCR anew, one entry per CDR3 protein. The table includes 650,000 to 800,000 distinct CDR3 sequences, 14% detected once. On this clonotype: Its specificity is unknown.

V was pared by 0 bases and J by 5 bases, with 8 bases between. Germline CDR1 reads DFQATT; CDR2 reads SNEGSKA (reference sequence). The CDR3 totals 14 residues. The V and J genes are TRBV20-1 and TRBJ1-6; no reliable D call. The sequence was collected from a man in his fifties or sixties who received an inactivated influenza vaccine. This material consisted of PBMCs from blood, taken around two weeks before vaccination. The CDR3 sequence is CSARDRGNNSPLHF. DNA of the CDR3: TGCAGTGCTAGAGACCGCGGAAATAATTCACCCCTCCACTTT.